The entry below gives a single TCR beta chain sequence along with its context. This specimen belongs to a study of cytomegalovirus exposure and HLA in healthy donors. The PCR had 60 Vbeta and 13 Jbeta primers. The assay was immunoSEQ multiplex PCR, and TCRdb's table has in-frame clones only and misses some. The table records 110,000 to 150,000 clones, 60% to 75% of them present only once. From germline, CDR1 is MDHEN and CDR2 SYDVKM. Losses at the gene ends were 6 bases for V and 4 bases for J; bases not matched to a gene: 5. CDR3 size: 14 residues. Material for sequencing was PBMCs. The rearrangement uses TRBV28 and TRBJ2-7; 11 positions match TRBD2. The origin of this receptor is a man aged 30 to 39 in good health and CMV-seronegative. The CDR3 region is CASSLTSGSYEQYF. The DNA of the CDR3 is TGTGCCAGCAGCCTAACTAGCGGGAGTTACGAGCAGTACTTC. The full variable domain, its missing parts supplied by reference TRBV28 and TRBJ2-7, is DVKVTQSSRYLVKRTGEKVFLECVQDMDHENMFWYRQDPGLGLRLIYFSYDVKMKEKGDIPEGYSVSREKKERFSLILESASTNQTSMYLCASSLTSGSYEQYFGPGTRLTVT.